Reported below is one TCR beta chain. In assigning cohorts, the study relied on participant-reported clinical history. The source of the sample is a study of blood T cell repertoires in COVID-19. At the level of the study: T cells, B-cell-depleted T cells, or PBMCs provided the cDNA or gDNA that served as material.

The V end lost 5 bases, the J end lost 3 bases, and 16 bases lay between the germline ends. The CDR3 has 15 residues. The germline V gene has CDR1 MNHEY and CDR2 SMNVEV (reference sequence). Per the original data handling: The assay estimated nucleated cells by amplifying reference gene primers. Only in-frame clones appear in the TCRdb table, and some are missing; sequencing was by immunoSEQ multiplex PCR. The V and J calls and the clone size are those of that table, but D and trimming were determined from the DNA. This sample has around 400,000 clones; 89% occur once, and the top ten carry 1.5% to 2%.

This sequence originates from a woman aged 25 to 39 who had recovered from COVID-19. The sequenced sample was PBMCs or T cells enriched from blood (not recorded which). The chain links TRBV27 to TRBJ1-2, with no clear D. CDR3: CASSPRSGLDYGYTF. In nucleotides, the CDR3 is TGTGCCAGCAGTCCAAGATCGGGGTTGGACTATGGCTACACCTTC.